The 29 T cell receptor beta chains listed next were all sequenced from one sample in a study of cytomegalovirus exposure and HLA in healthy donors. The primer mix had 60 Vbeta and 13 Jbeta primers. Assay used: immunoSEQ multiplex PCR; TCRdb lists only in-frame clones, some missing. The data hold about 170,000 clones, with about four fifths observed a single time. The sequencing sample was made of PBMCs. The source is a woman in her forties or fifties in good health and CMV-seropositive.

The rearrangement uses TRBV29-1 and TRBJ1-1, with 10 bases fitting TRBD1. Germline V gene data show CDR1 as SQVTM and CDR2 as ANQGSEA. The CDR3 is 15 residues long. The V and J ends lost 7 bases and 0 bases, in that order; junction bases with no gene match: 8. DNA for the CDR3: TGCAGCGCCCTCCCCGGGACAGGGGTGAACACTGAAGCTTTCTTT. Encoded protein: CSALPGTGVNTEAFF.

The V and J genes are TRBV2 and TRBJ2-3, with unresolved D. This CDR3 has 12 residues. Germline V lookup: CDR1 SNHLY, CDR2 FYNNEI. V lost 6 bases and J lost 0, with 4 bases in between. CDR3 in amino acids: CASRTSTDTQYF. The CDR3 coding sequence is TGTGCCAGCAGGACTAGCACAGATACGCAGTATTTT.

The rearrangement joins TRBV28 to TRBJ1-1; TRBD1 aligns across 7 bases. Germline V lookup: CDR1 MDHEN, CDR2 SYDVKM. The junction had 10 bases not matched to a gene; V was cut back by 5 bases and J by 7 bases. The CDR3 is 14 residues long. The CDR3 nucleotides read TGTGCCAGCAGTGACCGGACAGGACTGTATGAAGCTTTCTTT. Residues: CASSDRTGLYEAFF.

This rearrangement joins TRBV9 to TRBJ2-2; D is perhaps TRBD1 (6 bases). The CDR3 has 14 amino acids. Trimming shortened V by 4 bases and J by 5 bases, and 12 bases separated the two germline ends. From germline, CDR1 is SGDLS and CDR2 YYNGEE. CDR3 DNA sequence: TGTGCCAGCAGCTCCCACAGGGTTACCGGGGAGCTGTTTTTT. Translation gives CASSSHRVTGELFF.

The V and J genes are TRBV9 and TRBJ2-2; TRBD1 might be the D (6 bases). This CDR3 has 14 residues. CDR1 is SGDLS, CDR2 YYNGEE, per germline. V lost 2 bases to trimming and J lost 9 bases, with 14 bases between them. CDR3 bases: TGTGCCAGCAGCGTGACAGGAACCGGACGGGAGCTGTTTTTT. Translating gives CASSVTGTGRELFF.

The chain combines TRBV12-5 with TRBJ2-3, with 12 bases lining up with TRBD2. The germline V gene encodes CDR1 LGHNT and CDR2 FRNRAP. This CDR3 is built from 15 residues. Losses at the gene ends were 1 base for V and 6 bases for J; bases not matched to a gene: 2. The CDR3 nucleotides are TGTGCTAGTGGTTTGGGTCTAGCGGGGGGGGATACGCAGTATTTT. It specifies CASGLGLAGGDTQYF.

The CDR3 loop reads CASSLAWLAGDTQYF. DNA of the CDR3: TGTGCCAGCAGCTTAGCATGGTTAGCGGGAGATACGCAGTATTTT. This sequence joins TRBV7-8 and TRBJ2-3; 7 bases agree with TRBD2. This CDR3 has 15 amino acids. Unmatched junction bases numbered 5, after V lost 0 bases and J lost 5 bases. Germline V lookup: CDR1 SGHVS, CDR2 FQNEAQ.

This chain joins TRBV7-2 and TRBJ2-5, with TRBD2 matching 7 bases. V was pared by 2 bases and J by 1 base, with 10 bases of the junction left unmatched. The CDR3 is 17 residues long. The V gene's germline CDR1 is SGHTA and CDR2 FQGNSA. The CDR3 DNA follows: TGTGCCAGCAGCTTACGGCGGGGGTTCGGGGCCCAAGAGACCCAGTACTTC. This gives the protein CASSLRRGFGAQETQYF.

The chain is built from TRBV19 and TRBJ1-1; weak D call: TRBD1 (6 bases). Germline V gene lookup returns CDR1 LNHDA and CDR2 SQIVND (reference sequence). The V end was cut by 4 bases, the J end by 7 bases, with 16 bases between. The CDR3 runs to 14 residues. The CDR3 nucleotides are TGTGCCAGTAGTACCGCGGGGGCGCGTGGTGAAGCTTTCTTT. Its translation: CASSTAGARGEAFF.

V gene TRBV7-2 combines with J gene TRBJ2-5; 11 bases match TRBD2. Losses at the gene ends were 7 bases for V and 3 bases for J; bases not matched to a gene: 13. CDR3 length: 17 amino acids. Germline CDR1 is SGHTA and CDR2 is FQGNSA. CDR3 amino acids: CASTTRGPLAGEETQYF. For the CDR3, the DNA is TGTGCCAGCACTACCCGGGGGCCACTAGCGGGGGAAGAGACCCAGTACTTC.

The chain combines TRBV19 with TRBJ2-3; 9 nucleotides match TRBD2. Germline V gives CDR1 LNHDA, CDR2 SQIVND (reference sequence). After removal of 4 bases from V and 7 bases from J, the junction contained 6 bases not matched to a gene. CDR3 size: 14 residues. The CDR3 DNA reads as TGTGCCAGTAGTACAGGGAGCGGGGGGTATACGCAGTATTTT. As protein: CASSTGSGGYTQYF.

The J gene is TRBJ2-2, the V gene TRBV7-6, with D tentatively TRBD1 (6 bases). Germline V gene sequence: CDR1 SGHVS, CDR2 FNYEAQ. V was cut by 3 bases and J by 6 bases, with 8 bases left in between. The CDR3 runs to 13 residues. The CDR3 loop reads CASSLAGAGELFF. The CDR3 DNA sequence: TGTGCCAGCAGCTTGGCAGGGGCCGGGGAGCTGTTTTTT.

The V gene is TRBV10-3, the J gene TRBJ2-3, with D perhaps matching TRBD1 (5 bases). V gave up 8 bases and J gave up 4 bases, with 10 bases separating them. Germline CDR1 ENHRY, CDR2 SYGVKD. CDR3 length equals 12 residues. The CDR3 protein is CAIARVADTQYF. The CDR3 DNA follows: TGTGCCATCGCCAGGGTGGCAGATACGCAGTATTTT.

This chain links TRBV18 with TRBJ2-7; 12 bases are shared with TRBD1. The CDR3 loop spans 16 amino acids. The germline V gene encodes CDR1 KGHSH and CDR2 LQKENI. The V and J ends lost 3 bases and 4 bases, in that order; junction bases with no gene match: 7. The CDR3 spells CASSPSRDRGPYEQYF. CDR3 bases: TGTGCCAGCTCACCCTCCCGGGACAGGGGGCCGTACGAGCAGTACTTC.

This chain uses TRBV7-8 with TRBJ1-5; weak D call: TRBD1 (6 bases). Germline CDR1 reads SGHVS; CDR2 reads FQNEAQ. V was trimmed by 5 bases and J by 6 bases, leaving 20 bases between them. This CDR3 comprises 16 residues. The CDR3: CASSPRGKIDSQPQHF. The DNA of the CDR3 is TGTGCCAGCAGCCCTAGGGGGAAGATCGATAGTCAGCCCCAGCATTTT.

J is TRBJ1-2 and V is TRBV7-2; possibly TRBD1 for D (5 bases). Germline CDR1 SGHTA, CDR2 FQGNSA. This CDR3 has 17 amino acids. V was clipped by 5 bases and J by 5 bases, with 24 bases between them. This CDR3 is CASSQKLWDSGKYGYTF. CDR3 nucleotides: TGTGCCAGCAGCCAAAAGTTATGGGACTCGGGAAAATATGGCTACACCTTC.

This clone was seen just once. The chain links TRBV21-1 to TRBJ1-2; TRBD1 was called by the table and not checked on the DNA. TRBV21-1 is tagged as a pseudogene. The CDR3 has 12 amino acids. In nucleotides, the CDR3 is TGTGCCAGCAGCCGACAGCTCTATGGCTACACCTTC. Protein product: CASSRQLYGYTF.

The gene calls are TRBV4-2 and TRBJ2-7; D gene ambiguous. The CDR3 covers 12 residues. Germline-derived CDR1 and CDR2 are LGHNA and YNFKEQ. With 6 bases removed from V and 6 bases from J, the gap between germline ends came to 12 bases. CDR3 protein: CASRPGSIEQYF. The CDR3 bases are TGTGCCAGCAGGCCCGGGTCGATCGAGCAGTACTTC.

The chain recombines TRBV19 with TRBJ1-2, with D possibly TRBD1 on 5 matching bases. The CDR3 has 15 amino acids. Germline CDR1 LNHDA, CDR2 SQIVND (reference sequence). Trimming shortened V by 6 bases and J by 2 bases, and 16 bases separated the two germline ends. The CDR3 DNA reads TGTGCCAGTAGGCAAGCTGGGGCGGAGAACTATGGCTACACCTTC. Its protein product is CASRQAGAENYGYTF.

The gene calls are TRBV7-9 and TRBJ1-1, with 8 bases that match TRBD1. CDR3 length: 16 residues. Trimming cost V 5 bases and J 6 bases; bases outside gene matches: 14. CDR1 is SEHNR, CDR2 FQNEAQ, per germline (reference sequence). Here the CDR3 DNA reads TGTGCCAGCAGCGGACGATGGACAGGGAATCTCGCTGAAGCTTTCTTT. It is translated as CASSGRWTGNLAEAFF.

The chain combines TRBV5-1 with TRBJ2-1; maybe TRBD2 (6 bases). In germline, CDR1 is SGHRS, CDR2 YFSETQ. V lost 2 bases and J 5 bases, leaving 14 bases between the germline ends. This CDR3 contains 15 residues. The CDR3: CASSLRQGGNNEQFF. Written as DNA, the CDR3 is TGCGCCAGCAGCTTAAGGCAGGGCGGGAACAATGAGCAGTTCTTC.

This clone came up once. The chain recombines TRBV28 with TRBJ1-6, with a tentative D call TRBD1 (6 bases). The CDR3 totals 16 residues. The V and J ends lost 6 bases and 4 bases respectively, with 16 bases between them. Germline V CDR1 and CDR2: MDHEN, SYDVKM. CDR3 nucleotides: TGTGCCAGCAGCTCAGCGGACAGCGTTTATAATTCACCCCTCCACTTT. This sequence encodes CASSSADSVYNSPLHF.

This rearrangement joins TRBV9 to TRBJ1-2; no reliable D call. The V gene lost 4 bases and the J gene lost 1 base, with 8 bases spanning the gap. The germline gives CDR1 SGDLS, CDR2 YYNGEE. There are 13 residues in the CDR3. In DNA, the CDR3 is TGTGCCAGCAGCTTACAGATTAACTATGGCTACACCTTC. Translating it yields CASSLQINYGYTF.

The chain recombines TRBV28 with TRBJ2-5; 9 nucleotides match TRBD1. Germline V gene lookup returns CDR1 MDHEN and CDR2 SYDVKM. V lost 7 bases and J lost 5; bases outside the gene matches: 17. The CDR3 is 17 amino acids. CDR3 sequence (DNA): TGTGCCAGCATGGAGTTGAACCTCACAGGGGGCAAGGAGACCCAGTACTTC. It encodes CASMELNLTGGKETQYF.

The rearrangement joins TRBV9 to TRBJ2-1; no clear D gene. The CDR3 spans 12 residues. The germline gives CDR1 SGDLS, CDR2 YYNGEE. V dropped 0 bases and J dropped 7 bases, with 5 bases sitting between them. CDR3 in amino acids: CASSVDRNEQFF. The DNA of the CDR3 is TGTGCCAGCAGCGTAGACCGGAATGAGCAGTTCTTC.

V is TRBV7-3 and J is TRBJ2-7; perhaps TRBD2 as D (5 bases). The CDR3 runs 14 residues. Trimming left V 1 base short and J 2 bases short, with 9 bases between. The V gene's germline CDR1 is SGHTA and CDR2 FQGTGA. The CDR3 DNA reads TGTGCCAGCAGCTTAAGCGGGCCGACCTACGAGCAGTACTTC. It specifies CASSLSGPTYEQYF.

The rearrangement uses TRBV6-5 and TRBJ1-2; D gene uncertain. This CDR3 is built from 13 residues. V lost 7 bases and J lost 5, with 14 bases in between. Germline CDR1 and CDR2: MNHEY and SVGAGI. The CDR3 region is CASIRADTYGYTF. DNA for the CDR3: TGTGCCAGCATCCGAGCGGATACATATGGCTACACCTTC.

The rearrangement joins TRBV28 to TRBJ2-3, with TRBD2 matching over 7 bases. The CDR3 runs 13 residues. V shed 6 bases, J shed 7 bases, and the junction held 7 bases outside the gene matches. CDR1 MDHEN and CDR2 SYDVKM come from the germline V gene. In DNA form, the CDR3 reads TGTGCCAGCAGGGCGGGAGCTTCATATACGCAGTATTTT. As protein: CASRAGASYTQYF.

Points on this clone: A junction end diverges from the germline sequence, so it may reflect a read error. The chain recombines TRBV7-2 with TRBJ1-1, with D unresolved. Germline CDR1 reads SGHTA; CDR2 reads FQGNSA. The CDR3 spans 10 residues. CDR3 loop: CASSFIEWCW. The CDR3 bases are TGTGCCAGCAGCTTCATTGAGTGGTGTTGG. The full variable domain, its missing parts supplied by reference TRBV7-2 and TRBJ1-1, is GAGVSQSPSNKVTEKGKDVELRCDPISGHTALYWYRQSLGQGLEFLIYFQGNSAPDKSGLPSDRFSAERTGGSVSTLTIQRTQQEDSAVYLCASSFIEWCWGQGTRLTVV.